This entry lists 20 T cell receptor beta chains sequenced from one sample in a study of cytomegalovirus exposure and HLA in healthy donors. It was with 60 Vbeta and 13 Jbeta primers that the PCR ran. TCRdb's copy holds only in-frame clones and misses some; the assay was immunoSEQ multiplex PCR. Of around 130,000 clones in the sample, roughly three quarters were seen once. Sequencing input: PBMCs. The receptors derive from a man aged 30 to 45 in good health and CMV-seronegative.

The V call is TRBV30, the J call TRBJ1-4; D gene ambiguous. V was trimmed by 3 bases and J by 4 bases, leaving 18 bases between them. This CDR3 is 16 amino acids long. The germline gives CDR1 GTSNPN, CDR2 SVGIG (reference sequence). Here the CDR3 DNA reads TGTGCCTGGAGCCCCGGGAACAAACCTCTTAATGAAAAACTGTTTTTT. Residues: CAWSPGNKPLNEKLFF.

CDR3 sequence: CASSSEGLEGETQYF. CDR3 bases: TGCGCCAGCAGCTCCGAGGGACTCGAGGGAGAGACCCAGTACTTC. This chain joins TRBV5-1 and TRBJ2-5; possibly TRBD2 for D (6 bases). The V gene's germline CDR1 is SGHRS and CDR2 YFSETQ. Trimming pared 3 bases from V and 4 bases from J, leaving 16 bases between. CDR3 length equals 15 residues.

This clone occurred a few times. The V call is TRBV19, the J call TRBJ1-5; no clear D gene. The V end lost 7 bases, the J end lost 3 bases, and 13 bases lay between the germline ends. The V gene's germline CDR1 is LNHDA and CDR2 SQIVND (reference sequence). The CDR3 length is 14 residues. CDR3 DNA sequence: TGTGCCAGTACTACTTACAGCACCAATCAGCCCCAGCATTTT. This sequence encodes CASTTYSTNQPQHF. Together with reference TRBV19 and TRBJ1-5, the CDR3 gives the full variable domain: DGGITQSPKYLFRKEGQNVTLSCEQNLNHDAMYWYRQDPGQGLRLIYYSQIVNDFQKGDIAEGYSVSREKKESFPLTVTSAQKNPTAFYLCASTTYSTNQPQHFGDGTRLSIL.

The DNA of the CDR3 is TGTGCCAGCAGACAACCCGGGACTAGCGGGAGGACCGACCCGTGGACCGGGGAGCTGTTTTTT. Translating it yields CASRQPGTSGRTDPWTGELFF. The chain combines TRBV28 with TRBJ2-2; 15 positions match TRBD2. J lost 5 bases, V lost 6 bases, and 19 bases had no gene match. This CDR3 comprises 21 residues. CDR1 is MDHEN and CDR2 is SYDVKM in the germline V gene.

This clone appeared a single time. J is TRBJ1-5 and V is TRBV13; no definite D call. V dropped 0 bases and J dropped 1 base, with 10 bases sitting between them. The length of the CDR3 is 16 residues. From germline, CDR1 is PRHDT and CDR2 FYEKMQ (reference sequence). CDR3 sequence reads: CASSLGEGSSNQPQHF. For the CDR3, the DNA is TGTGCCAGCAGCTTAGGGGAGGGCTCGAGCAATCAGCCCCAGCATTTT.

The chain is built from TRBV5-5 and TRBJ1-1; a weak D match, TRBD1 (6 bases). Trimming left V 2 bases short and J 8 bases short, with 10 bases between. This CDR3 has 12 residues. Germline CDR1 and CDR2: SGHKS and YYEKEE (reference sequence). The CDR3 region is CASSFVDREAFF. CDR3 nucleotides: TGTGCCAGCAGCTTCGTTGACAGGGAAGCTTTCTTT.

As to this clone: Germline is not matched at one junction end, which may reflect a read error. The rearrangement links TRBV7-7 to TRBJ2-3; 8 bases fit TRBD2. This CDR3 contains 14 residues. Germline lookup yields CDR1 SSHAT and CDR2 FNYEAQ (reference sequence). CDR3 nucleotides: TGTGCTAGCAGCTCGGGGGGGAGCACAGATACGCAGTATTTT. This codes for CASSSGGSTDTQYF.

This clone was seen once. The CDR3 nucleotides are TGTGCCTGGAATTATGGAGGGAACACTGAAGCTTTCTTT. It specifies CAWNYGGNTEAFF. V gene TRBV30 combines with J gene TRBJ1-1; D ambiguous. The V gene's germline CDR1 is GTSNPN and CDR2 SVGIG (reference sequence). CDR3 length equals 13 residues. Deletions cut 4 bases from V and 1 base from J, with 10 bases between.

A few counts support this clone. The DNA of the CDR3 is TGCAGTGCTAGAGACGTCGAGACCCAGTACTTC. It is translated as CSARDVETQYF. The chain carries TRBV20-1 and TRBJ2-5; no reliable D call. The V and J ends lost 0 bases and 5 bases respectively, with 4 bases between them. This CDR3 is 11 amino acids long. CDR1 DFQATT and CDR2 SNEGSKA come from the germline V gene (reference sequence).

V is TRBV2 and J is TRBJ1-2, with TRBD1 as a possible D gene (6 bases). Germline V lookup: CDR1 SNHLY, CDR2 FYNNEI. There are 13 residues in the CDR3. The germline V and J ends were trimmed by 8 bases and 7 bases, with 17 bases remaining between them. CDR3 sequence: CASGATGPGGYTF. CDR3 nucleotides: TGTGCCAGCGGGGCGACAGGCCCCGGTGGCTACACCTTC.

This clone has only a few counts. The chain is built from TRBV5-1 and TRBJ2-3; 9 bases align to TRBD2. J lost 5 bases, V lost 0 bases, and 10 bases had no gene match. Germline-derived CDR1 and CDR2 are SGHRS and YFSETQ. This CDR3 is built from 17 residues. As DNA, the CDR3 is TGCGCCAGCAGCTTGGCCGGCGGGAGGGCCGTGGAAGATACGCAGTATTTT. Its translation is CASSLAGGRAVEDTQYF.

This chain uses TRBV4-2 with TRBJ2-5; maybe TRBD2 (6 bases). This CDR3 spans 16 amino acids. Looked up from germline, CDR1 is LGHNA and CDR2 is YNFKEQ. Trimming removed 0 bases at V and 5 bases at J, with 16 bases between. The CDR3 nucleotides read TGTGCCAGCAGCCAAGATGTGGGTGGGGGAGGCGAGACCCAGTACTTC. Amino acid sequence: CASSQDVGGGGETQYF.

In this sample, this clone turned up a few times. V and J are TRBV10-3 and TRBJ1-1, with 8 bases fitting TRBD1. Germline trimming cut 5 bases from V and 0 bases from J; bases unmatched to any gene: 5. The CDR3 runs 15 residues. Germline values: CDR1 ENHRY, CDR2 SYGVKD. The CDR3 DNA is TGTGCCATCAGTAAGACAGGGGACATGAACACTGAAGCTTTCTTT. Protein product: CAISKTGDMNTEAFF.

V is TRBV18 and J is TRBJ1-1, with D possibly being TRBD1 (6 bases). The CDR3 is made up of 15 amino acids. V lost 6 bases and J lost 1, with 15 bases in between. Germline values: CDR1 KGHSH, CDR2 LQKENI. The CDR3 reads CASSPRGRQNTEAFF. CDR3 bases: TGTGCCAGCTCCCCCAGGGGCAGGCAGAACACTGAAGCTTTCTTT.

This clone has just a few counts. The CDR3 nucleotides are TGTGCCAGCAGCTTTGGACAGGGCGACACTGAAGCTTTCTTT. Its translation: CASSFGQGDTEAFF. The genes are TRBV13 and TRBJ1-1, with 8 bases that match TRBD1. V trimming: 3 bases; J trimming: 3 bases; junction bases outside the gene matches: 3. The CDR3 has 14 residues. Germline V gene data show CDR1 as PRHDT and CDR2 as FYEKMQ (reference sequence).

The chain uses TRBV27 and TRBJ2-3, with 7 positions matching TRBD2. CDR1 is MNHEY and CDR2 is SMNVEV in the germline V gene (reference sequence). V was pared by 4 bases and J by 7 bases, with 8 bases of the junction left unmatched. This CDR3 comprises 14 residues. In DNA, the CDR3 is TGTGCCAGCAGTTCTAGCGGCATCACTCATACGCAGTATTTT. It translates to CASSSSGITHTQYF.

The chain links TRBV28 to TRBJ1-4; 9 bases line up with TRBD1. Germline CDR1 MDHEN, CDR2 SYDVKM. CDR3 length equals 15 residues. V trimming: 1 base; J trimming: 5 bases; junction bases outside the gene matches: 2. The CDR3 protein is CASSLFGQGNEKLFF. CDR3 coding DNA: TGTGCCAGCAGTTTATTCGGACAGGGGAATGAAAAACTGTTTTTT.

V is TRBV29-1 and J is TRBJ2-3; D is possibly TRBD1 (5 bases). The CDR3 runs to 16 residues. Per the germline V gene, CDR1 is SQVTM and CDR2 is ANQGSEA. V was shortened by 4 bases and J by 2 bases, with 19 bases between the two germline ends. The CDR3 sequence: CSVGKAGMAPTDTQYF. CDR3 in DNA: TGCAGCGTTGGAAAAGCAGGGATGGCTCCCACAGATACGCAGTATTTT.

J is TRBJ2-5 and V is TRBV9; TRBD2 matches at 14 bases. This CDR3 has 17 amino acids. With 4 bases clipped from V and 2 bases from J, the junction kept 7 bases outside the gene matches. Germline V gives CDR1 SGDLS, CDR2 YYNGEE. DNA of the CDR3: TGTGCCAGCAGCCCGGGGACTAGCGGGGGCTGGCAAGAGACCCAGTACTTC. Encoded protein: CASSPGTSGGWQETQYF.

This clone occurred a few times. As DNA, the CDR3 is TGCGCCAGCAGCCAAGATCTGGGAGTTCGATACAATGAGCAGTTCTTC. This sequence encodes CASSQDLGVRYNEQFF. This chain links TRBV4-3 with TRBJ2-1; the D gene is possibly TRBD2 (5 bases). The CDR3 is 16 residues long. Germline-derived CDR1 and CDR2 are LGHNA and YSLEER. V was trimmed by 0 bases and J by 4 bases, leaving 13 bases between them.